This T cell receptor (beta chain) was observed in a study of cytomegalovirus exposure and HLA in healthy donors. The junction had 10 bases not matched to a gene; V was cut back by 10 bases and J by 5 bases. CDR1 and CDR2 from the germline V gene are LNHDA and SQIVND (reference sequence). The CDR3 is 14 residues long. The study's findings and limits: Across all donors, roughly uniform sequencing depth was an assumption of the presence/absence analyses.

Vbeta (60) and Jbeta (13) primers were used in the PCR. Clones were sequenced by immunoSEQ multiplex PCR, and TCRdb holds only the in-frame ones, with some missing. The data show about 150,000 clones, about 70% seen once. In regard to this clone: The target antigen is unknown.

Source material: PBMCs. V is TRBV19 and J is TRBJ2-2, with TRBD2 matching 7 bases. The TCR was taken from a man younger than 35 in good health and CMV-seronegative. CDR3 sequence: CATAPGRGTGELFF. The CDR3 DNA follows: TGTGCCACCGCCCCCGGGCGGGGGACCGGGGAGCTGTTTTTT. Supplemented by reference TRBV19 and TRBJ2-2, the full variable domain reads DGGITQSPKYLFRKEGQNVTLSCEQNLNHDAMYWYRQDPGQGLRLIYYSQIVNDFQKGDIAEGYSVSREKKESFPLTVTSAQKNPTAFYLCATAPGRGTGELFFGEGSRLTVL.